The source of this T cell receptor (beta chain) is a study of T cell repertoires in cytomegalovirus infection. Trimming shortened V by 0 bases and J by 10 bases, and 21 bases separated the two germline ends. Germline V gives CDR1 DFQATT, CDR2 SNEGSKA (reference sequence). This CDR3 is built from 15 residues. TCRdb passed the reads through MiXCR, listing each CDR3 protein once. The profile shows about 310,000 distinct CDR3 sequences, 17% of them singletons. The chain recombines TRBV20-1 with TRBJ1-2, with D unclear. Sequencing input: PBMCs. The sequence came from a human donor in good health (CMV status not recorded). Some clones in this sample may be carry-over from other donors' samples. CDR3: CSARDIWAKWIIYTF. CDR3 bases: TGCAGTGCTAGAGATATTTGGGCAAAATGGATTATCTACACCTTC.